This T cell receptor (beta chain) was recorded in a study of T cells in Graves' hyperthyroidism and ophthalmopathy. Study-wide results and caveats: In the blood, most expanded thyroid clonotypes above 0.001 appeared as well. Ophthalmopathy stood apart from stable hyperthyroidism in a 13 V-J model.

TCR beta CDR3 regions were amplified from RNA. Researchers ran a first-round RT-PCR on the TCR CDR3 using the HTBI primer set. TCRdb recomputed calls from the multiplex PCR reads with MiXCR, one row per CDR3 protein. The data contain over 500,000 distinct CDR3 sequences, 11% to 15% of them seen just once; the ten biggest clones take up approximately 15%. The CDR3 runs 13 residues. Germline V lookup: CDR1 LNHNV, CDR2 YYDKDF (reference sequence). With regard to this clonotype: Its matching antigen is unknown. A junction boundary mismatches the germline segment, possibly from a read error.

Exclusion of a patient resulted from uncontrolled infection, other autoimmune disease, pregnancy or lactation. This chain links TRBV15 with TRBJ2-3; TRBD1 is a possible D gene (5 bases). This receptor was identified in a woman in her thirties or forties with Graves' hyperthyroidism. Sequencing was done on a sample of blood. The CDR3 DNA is TGTGCCACCAGCAGAGATACAGGAGATACGCAGTGTTTT. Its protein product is CATSRDTGDTQCF.